This T cell receptor beta chain is from a study of cytomegalovirus exposure and HLA in healthy donors. The CDR3 consists of 15 residues. The ends were cut back, 1 base at V and 8 bases at J, with 14 bases in the middle. CDR1 and CDR2 from the germline V gene are SSHAT and FNYEAQ (reference sequence). The PCR was carried out with 60 Vbeta primers and 13 Jbeta primers. Authors' analysis steps: Later reanalysis found tens of millions of unique TCR beta chains, about 10 million of them shared. The assay was immunoSEQ multiplex PCR, and TCRdb's table has in-frame clones only and misses some. V and J calls and clone size come straight from that table; D and trimming were deduced from the DNA. The sample records around 150,000 clones, roughly 88% being singletons.

The chain joins TRBV7-7 to TRBJ2-2; D might be TRBD1 (5 bases). Source material: PBMCs. The TCR comes from a man aged 45-65 years in good health and CMV-seropositive. The CDR3 bases are TGTGCCAGCAGCTTAGGATCAGGGTTTACGGGGGAGCTGTTTTTT. Protein: CASSLGSGFTGELFF.